Below are 31 T cell receptor beta chains sequenced from a single sample in a study of Ad26.COV2.S vaccination and SARS-CoV-2 variants (dated by TCRdb to the early 2020s). The treatment or condition label, read with the paper, signifies: some 20 received Ad26.COV2.S at low or high dose, single or two shots; roughly five received placebo; per-sample allocation not given. For vaccine and placebo recipients, repertoires were sequenced using samples collected on day 63 after the first injection. Preparation of the library involved the immunoSEQ multiplex PCR assay. TCRdb obtained this table from immuneACCESS and retained in-frame rearrangements with V and J assigned. These tables miss some clones; where compared with another copy, unresolved V genes account for less than half of the shortfall, and the remainder is unexplained. Across this sample there are over 400,000 clones, with 90% seen only once. The ten largest clones represent approximately 4.5% of the sample.

Sequenced here: peripheral blood, sampled in a trial of Ad26.COV2.S vaccine versus placebo. All receptors derive from a person aged 18-65 years who received the Ad26.COV2.S COVID-19 vaccine or a placebo.

The J gene is TRBJ1-2, the V gene TRBV4-2; D not resolved. CDR1 and CDR2 (germline): LGHNA, YNFKEQ. This CDR3 has 13 residues. V was trimmed by 0 bases and J by 4 bases, leaving 6 bases between them. CDR3: CASSQDAFYGYTF. The CDR3 coding sequence is TGTGCCAGCAGCCAAGATGCCTTCTATGGCTACACCTTC.

The gene calls are TRBV19 and TRBJ2-3, with D perhaps matching TRBD2 (6 bases). The V and J ends lost 3 bases and 2 bases respectively, with 18 bases between them. Germline V gene lookup returns CDR1 LNHDA and CDR2 SQIVND (reference sequence). This CDR3 spans 17 amino acids. The CDR3 nucleotides are TGTGCCAGTAGTATGGGGTTTGGTAGCGGTCTCACAGATACGCAGTATTTT. Translated: CASSMGFGSGLTDTQYF.

This chain uses TRBV10-3 with TRBJ2-1, with 11 bases matching TRBD2. J lost 0 bases, V lost 4 bases, and 8 bases had no gene match. CDR3 size: 18 residues. CDR1 is ENHRY, CDR2 SYGVKD, per germline. The CDR3 DNA reads as TGTGCCATCAGTGTGGGACTAGCGGAGGCCGTCTCCTACAATGAGCAGTTCTTC. Amino acid sequence: CAISVGLAEAVSYNEQFF.

This rearrangement joins TRBV9 to TRBJ2-2; 7 bases agree with TRBD2. The CDR3 consists of 15 residues. Germline V gene data show CDR1 as SGDLS and CDR2 as YYNGEE. V gave up 3 bases and J gave up 4 bases; unmatched junction bases: 6. CDR3 DNA: TGTGCCAGCAGCGCAAGCGGGACGGTCACCGGGGAGCTGTTTTTT. It translates to CASSASGTVTGELFF.

The chain combines TRBV30 with TRBJ1-3; D gene ambiguous. Germline V gene sequence: CDR1 GTSNPN, CDR2 SVGIG (reference sequence). V was clipped by 4 bases and J by 6 bases, with 7 bases between them. The CDR3 consists of 11 residues. The CDR3 DNA is TGTGCCTGGACGCCCCAAAACACCATATATTTT. It yields the protein CAWTPQNTIYF.

V is TRBV3-1 (or the pseudogene TRBV3-2) and J is TRBJ2-2, with 8 bases identical to TRBD1. Germline V gives CDR1 LGHDT, CDR2 YNNKEL (reference sequence). The CDR3 is 16 residues long. Trimming took 2 bases from V and 0 from J; bases not matched to a gene: 2. This CDR3 is CASSQRTGSNTGELFF. CDR3 DNA sequence: TGTGCCAGCAGCCAAAGGACAGGGTCGAACACCGGGGAGCTGTTTTTT.

V gene TRBV5-5 combines with J gene TRBJ2-7; 9 bases fit TRBD2. Germline V gene sequence: CDR1 SGHKS, CDR2 YYEKEE (reference sequence). V dropped 4 bases and J dropped 1; count of bases not matched to a gene: 6. This CDR3 has 15 residues. The DNA for the CDR3 is TGTGCCAGCAGCGGTACTAGCGGGTATTCCTACGAGCAGTACTTC. This codes for CASSGTSGYSYEQYF.

The CDR3: CAIGDRGKFEQFF. The CDR3 DNA is TGTGCCATCGGGGACAGGGGGAAGTTTGAGCAGTTCTTC. The chain has TRBV10-3 and TRBJ2-1; TRBD1 matches 11 bases. The CDR3 loop spans 13 amino acids. With V trimmed by 8 bases and J by 9 bases, 6 bases remained unmatched. Per germline, CDR1 ENHRY and CDR2 SYGVKD.

This sequence joins TRBV7-2 and TRBJ2-2, with D possibly being TRBD2 (6 bases). The CDR3 covers 15 residues. Germline V lookup: CDR1 SGHTA, CDR2 FQGNSA. V dropped 3 bases and J dropped 4 bases, with 12 bases sitting between them. The DNA of the CDR3 is TGTGCCAGCAGCTTGCTGCGGGACGGCACCGGGGAGCTGTTTTTT. Translating gives CASSLLRDGTGELFF. The whole variable domain, filled in from reference TRBV7-2 and TRBJ2-2, reads GAGVSQSPSNKVTEKGKDVELRCDPISGHTALYWYRQSLGQGLEFLIYFQGNSAPDKSGLPSDRFSAERTGGSVSTLTIQRTQQEDSAVYLCASSLLRDGTGELFFGEGSRLTVL.

V and J are TRBV28 and TRBJ2-1; 8 bases are a match to TRBD2. Germline values: CDR1 MDHEN, CDR2 SYDVKM. V was pared by 6 bases and J by 3 bases, with 7 bases of the junction left unmatched. The CDR3 totals 15 residues. The CDR3 bases are TGTGCCAGCAGCCTTGCGGGGGGTGGCTACAATGAGCAGTTCTTC. Amino acid sequence: CASSLAGGGYNEQFF. Full variable domain (outside the CDR3, taken from reference TRBV28 and TRBJ2-1): DVKVTQSSRYLVKRTGEKVFLECVQDMDHENMFWYRQDPGLGLRLIYFSYDVKMKEKGDIPEGYSVSREKKERFSLILESASTNQTSMYLCASSLAGGGYNEQFFGPGTRLTVL.

The rearrangement joins TRBV11-2 to TRBJ2-1, with D tentatively TRBD2 (6 bases). The CDR3 loop spans 16 amino acids. Germline-derived CDR1 and CDR2 are SGHAT and FQNNGV. Between the trimmed V and J ends, which lost 5 bases and 5 bases, there was a span of 19 bases. Here the CDR3 DNA reads TGTGCCAGCAGCCCCCTTGACCGGGGAGGAGACAATGAGCAGTTCTTC. Protein: CASSPLDRGGDNEQFF.

CDR3 sequence reads: CSVSGEGGYTF. In DNA form, the CDR3 reads TGCAGCGTTTCGGGGGAGGGAGGCTACACCTTC. The genes are TRBV29-1 and TRBJ1-2; tentative D call: TRBD1 (5 bases). CDR3 length: 11 residues. The germline V gene encodes CDR1 SQVTM and CDR2 ANQGSEA. V was cut by 5 bases and J by 8 bases, with 12 bases left in between.

This sequence joins TRBV9 and TRBJ1-6; D might be TRBD1 (5 bases). Trimming shortened V by 0 bases and J by 7 bases, and 11 bases separated the two germline ends. This CDR3 spans 15 amino acids. Germline V lookup: CDR1 SGDLS, CDR2 YYNGEE. CDR3 sequence reads: CASSVGTAGNSPLHF. The CDR3 nucleotides are TGTGCCAGCAGCGTAGGTACCGCAGGGAATTCACCCCTCCACTTT.

Note on this clone: The identical CDR3 is also encoded by other nucleotide sequences in the sample. The rearrangement links TRBV15 to TRBJ1-5, with D unclear. The V end was cut by 0 bases, the J end by 4 bases, with 7 bases between. The CDR3 has 14 amino acids. Germline V gene data show CDR1 as LNHNV and CDR2 as YYDKDF (reference sequence). The CDR3: CATSRDRSNQPQHF. The DNA of the CDR3 is TGTGCCACCAGCAGAGATCGAAGTAATCAGCCCCAGCATTTT. Full variable domain (missing parts from reference TRBV15 and TRBJ1-5): DAMVIQNPRYQVTQFGKPVTLSCSQTLNHNVMYWYQQKSSQAPKLLFHYYDKDFNNEADTPDNFQSRRPNTSFCFLDIRSPGLGDTAMYLCATSRDRSNQPQHFGDGTRLSIL.

V gene TRBV27 combines with J gene TRBJ1-2; D possibly corresponds to TRBD1 (6 bases). The germline V and J ends were trimmed by 3 bases and 6 bases, with 20 bases remaining between them. The CDR3 totals 16 residues. Germline V gene sequence: CDR1 MNHEY, CDR2 SMNVEV (reference sequence). CDR3 coding DNA: TGTGCCAGCAGTTTCGTCAGGGGTGGATATTGGGATGGCTACACCTTC. Translated, it gives CASSFVRGGYWDGYTF.

The chain uses TRBV7-9 and TRBJ2-1, with 7 bases matching TRBD2. CDR3 length equals 15 residues. J was trimmed by 3 bases and V by 1 base; bases with no gene match: 3. The germline V gene encodes CDR1 SEHNR and CDR2 FQNEAQ (reference sequence). The CDR3 sequence is CASSLGLADYNEQFF. The DNA for the CDR3 is TGTGCCAGCAGCTTAGGGCTAGCGGACTACAATGAGCAGTTCTTC.

V usage is TRBV24-1 and J usage is TRBJ2-2; D possibly corresponds to TRBD1 (6 bases). This CDR3 is 21 amino acids long. Trimming removed 2 bases from V and 7 bases from J, with 31 bases in between. Per the germline V gene, CDR1 is KGHDR and CDR2 is SFDVKD. Here the CDR3 DNA reads TGTGCCACCAGTGATTCCCCTATTTCTGAAGCCGCCAGGGGTAGACTCGGGGAGCTGTTTTTT. Amino acids: CATSDSPISEAARGRLGELFF.

The rearrangement uses TRBV9 and TRBJ2-1, with D possibly being TRBD1 (5 bases). The CDR3 consists of 19 residues. Germline lookup yields CDR1 SGDLS and CDR2 YYNGEE. V was trimmed by 4 bases and J by 4 bases, leaving 27 bases between them. CDR3 in amino acids: CASSPRKTPLRGGYNEQFF. CDR3 DNA: TGTGCCAGCAGCCCGCGAAAAACCCCCCTTAGGGGTGGGTACAATGAGCAGTTCTTC.

This clone was picked up one time. The chain has TRBV9 and TRBJ2-7; D gene unclear. Germline V CDR1 and CDR2: SGDLS, YYNGEE. Between the trimmed V and J ends, which lost 4 bases and 4 bases, there was a span of 15 bases. This CDR3 is 14 amino acids long. CDR3 sequence (DNA): TGTGCCAGCAGCTCCCGCCCTCCCTTTTACGAGCAGTACTTC. It is translated as CASSSRPPFYEQYF.

The rearrangement joins TRBV18 to TRBJ1-1, with D maybe TRBD1 (6 bases). CDR1 and CDR2 from the germline V gene are KGHSH and LQKENI. The CDR3 loop spans 15 amino acids. V lost 3 bases to trimming and J lost 4 bases, with 15 bases between them. The CDR3 loop reads CASSPIQGQSTEAFF. As DNA, the CDR3 is TGTGCCAGCTCACCTATACAGGGCCAGAGCACTGAAGCTTTCTTT.

The J gene is TRBJ2-7, the V gene TRBV6-2 or TRBV6-3; 7 bases agree with TRBD1. The CDR3 is made up of 13 amino acids. The V gene end was trimmed by 5 bases and the J gene end by 6 bases; junction bases not matched to a gene: 7. The germline CDR1 and CDR2 sequences are MNHEY and SVGEGT. Here the CDR3 reads CASSRRQGSEQYF. As DNA, the CDR3 is TGTGCCAGCAGTCGAAGACAGGGCTCCGAGCAGTACTTC.

J is TRBJ2-7 and V is TRBV5-4; TRBD2 matches 11 bases. Per the germline V gene, CDR1 is SGHNT and CDR2 is YYREEE (reference sequence). This CDR3 contains 15 residues. V was clipped by 1 base and J by 7 bases; unmatched bases: 7. The DNA for the CDR3 is TGTGCCAGCAGCTTGACTAGCGGGAGCCTCGGAGAGCAGTACTTC. Translating gives CASSLTSGSLGEQYF.

This clone has only one observation. This chain connects TRBV19 to TRBJ2-7, with 11 bases fitting TRBD1. Trimming took 4 bases from V and 3 from J; bases not matched to a gene: 2. CDR1 is LNHDA, CDR2 SQIVND, per germline (reference sequence). CDR3 length equals 14 residues. The CDR3 protein is CASSRDRGFYEQYF. CDR3 nucleotide sequence: TGTGCCAGTAGTAGGGACAGGGGGTTCTACGAGCAGTACTTC. The entire variable domain, with the rest obtained from reference TRBV19 and TRBJ2-7, is as follows: DGGITQSPKYLFRKEGQNVTLSCEQNLNHDAMYWYRQDPGQGLRLIYYSQIVNDFQKGDIAEGYSVSREKKESFPLTVTSAQKNPTAFYLCASSRDRGFYEQYFGPGTRLTVT.

The V call is TRBV30, the J call TRBJ1-3; unclear D gene. V was trimmed by 3 bases and J by 1 base, leaving 19 bases between them. Looked up from germline, CDR1 is GTSNPN and CDR2 is SVGIG (reference sequence). The CDR3 totals 17 residues. CDR3 in amino acids: CAWRRRTDSTSGNTIYF. CDR3 coding DNA: TGTGCCTGGAGACGGAGGACCGATAGCACTTCTGGAAACACCATATATTTT.

The chain is built from TRBV7-3 and TRBJ2-7; 14 bases fit TRBD2. The germline CDR1 and CDR2 sequences are SGHTA and FQGTGA. V lost 5 bases to trimming and J lost 6 bases; unmatched junction nucleotides: 6. The CDR3 runs 15 residues. The CDR3 here is CASSPTGLAGGEQYF. CDR3 in DNA: TGTGCCAGCAGCCCAACCGGACTAGCGGGAGGCGAGCAGTACTTC.

The rearrangement joins TRBV7-2 to TRBJ2-7, with 7 nucleotides matching TRBD2. After removal of 3 bases from V and 0 bases from J, the junction contained 5 bases not matched to a gene. The length of the CDR3 is 15 residues. Germline CDR1 and CDR2: SGHTA and FQGNSA. The CDR3 loop reads CASSLSGIDSYEQYF. The CDR3 DNA reads as TGTGCCAGCAGCTTGAGCGGGATAGACTCCTACGAGCAGTACTTC. Combining the CDR3 with reference TRBV7-2 and TRBJ2-7 gives the whole variable domain GAGVSQSPSNKVTEKGKDVELRCDPISGHTALYWYRQSLGQGLEFLIYFQGNSAPDKSGLPSDRFSAERTGGSVSTLTIQRTQQEDSAVYLCASSLSGIDSYEQYFGPGTRLTVT.

The V and J genes are TRBV29-1 and TRBJ2-2; possible D gene TRBD1, 5 bases. The CDR3 extends over 16 amino acids. The germline V gene has CDR1 SQVTM and CDR2 ANQGSEA. V lost 0 bases and J 0 bases, leaving 11 bases between the germline ends. The CDR3 spells CSVEEQRGPNTGELFF. In nucleotides, the CDR3 is TGCAGCGTTGAAGAACAAAGGGGCCCGAACACCGGGGAGCTGTTTTTT.

The V gene is TRBV5-1, the J gene TRBJ2-7; 9 nucleotides agree with TRBD1. The germline gives CDR1 SGHRS, CDR2 YFSETQ. This CDR3 is 13 amino acids long. V shed 4 bases and J 3 bases; nucleotides not matched to a gene: 2. This CDR3 reads CASSAGQGYEQYF. CDR3 bases: TGCGCCAGCAGCGCGGGACAGGGCTACGAGCAGTACTTC.

The V call is TRBV6-1, the J call TRBJ1-5; unclear D gene. The V gene lost 2 bases and the J gene lost 5 bases, with 10 bases spanning the gap. The CDR3 is made up of 14 amino acids. CDR1 and CDR2 from the germline V gene are MNHNS and SASEGT. The DNA for the CDR3 is TGTGCCAGCAGTGAACCCCCCATTTATCAGCCCCAGCATTTT. It codes for CASSEPPIYQPQHF.

The J gene is TRBJ1-1, the V gene TRBV4-3; possible D gene TRBD1, 6 bases. The CDR3 contains 14 residues. Germline V gene lookup returns CDR1 LGHNA and CDR2 YSLEER. The V gene lost 4 bases and the J gene lost 3 bases, with 12 bases spanning the gap. DNA of the CDR3: TGCGCCAGCAGCCGCACAGGGTTGTACACTGAAGCTTTCTTT. This encodes CASSRTGLYTEAFF.

The genes are TRBV18 and TRBJ2-6, with 11 bases fitting TRBD1. The CDR3 sequence is 17 residues long. The ends lost 0 bases at V and 2 bases at J; junction bases unmatched: 0. Germline assignment: CDR1 KGHSH and CDR2 LQKENI. CDR3 nucleotides: TGTGCCAGCTCACCACCGGGACAGGGGGCTGGGGCCAACGTCCTGACTTTC. Its translation is CASSPPGQGAGANVLTF.